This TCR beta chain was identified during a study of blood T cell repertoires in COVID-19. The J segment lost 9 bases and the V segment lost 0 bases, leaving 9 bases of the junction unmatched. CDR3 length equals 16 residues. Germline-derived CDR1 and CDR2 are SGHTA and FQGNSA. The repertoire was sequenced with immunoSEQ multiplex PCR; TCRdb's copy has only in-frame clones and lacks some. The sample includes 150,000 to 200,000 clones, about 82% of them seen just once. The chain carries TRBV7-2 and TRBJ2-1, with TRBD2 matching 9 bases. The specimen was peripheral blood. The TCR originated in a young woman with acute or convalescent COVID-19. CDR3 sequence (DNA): TGTGCCAGCAGCTTAGCCTGGGGCGGGGGGGCTTCTGAGCAGTTCTTC. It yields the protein CASSLAWGGGASEQFF.